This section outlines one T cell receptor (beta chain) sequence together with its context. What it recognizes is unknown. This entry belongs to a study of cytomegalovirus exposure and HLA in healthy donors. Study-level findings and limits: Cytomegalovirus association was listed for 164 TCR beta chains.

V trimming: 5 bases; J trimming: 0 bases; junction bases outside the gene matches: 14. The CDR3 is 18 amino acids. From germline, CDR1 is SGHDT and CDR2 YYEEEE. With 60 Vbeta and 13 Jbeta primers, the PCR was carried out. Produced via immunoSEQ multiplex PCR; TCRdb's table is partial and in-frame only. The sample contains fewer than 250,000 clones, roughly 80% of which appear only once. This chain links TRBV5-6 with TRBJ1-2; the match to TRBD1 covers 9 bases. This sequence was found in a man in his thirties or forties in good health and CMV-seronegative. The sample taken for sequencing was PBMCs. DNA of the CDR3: TGTGCCAGCAGTCCCGGGACAGGGCTGAACCCCACTAACTATGGCTACACCTTC. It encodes CASSPGTGLNPTNYGYTF. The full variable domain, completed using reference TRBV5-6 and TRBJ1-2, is DAGVTQSPTHLIKTRGQQVTLRCSPKSGHDTVSWYQQALGQGPQFIFQYYEEEERQRGNFPDRFSGHQFPNYSSELNVNALLLGDSALYLCASSPGTGLNPTNYGYTFGSGTRLTVV.